These 26 T cell receptor beta chains were all obtained from the same sample, sequenced in a study of T cell changes during pregnancy in multiple sclerosis. Measured with immunoSEQ multiplex PCR; TCRdb has only the in-frame clones, and not every one. Here the sample spans tens of thousands of clones, more than 90% being singletons. The starting material was peripheral blood, obtained in the second trimester of pregnancy. The receptors come from a female donor with multiple sclerosis, enrolled in a pregnancy study.

CDR3 residues: CAWSGRAQETQYF. The CDR3 DNA is TGTGCCTGGAGCGGCAGGGCTCAAGAGACCCAGTACTTC. This sequence joins TRBV30 and TRBJ2-5, with D perhaps matching TRBD1 (5 bases). Germline V gene sequence: CDR1 GTSNPN, CDR2 SVGIG (reference sequence). This CDR3 spans 13 amino acids. V was shortened by 3 bases and J by 2 bases, with 10 bases between the two germline ends.

The V and J genes are TRBV6-5 and TRBJ1-5; 7 nucleotides agree with TRBD1. V trimming: 6 bases; J trimming: 6 bases; junction bases outside the gene matches: 5. The germline gives CDR1 MNHEY, CDR2 SVGAGI. The CDR3 totals 13 residues. The CDR3 spells CASRMTGFQPQHF. Here the CDR3 DNA reads TGTGCCAGCAGGATGACAGGGTTTCAGCCCCAGCATTTT.

This clone was recorded once. This sequence joins TRBV10-3 and TRBJ2-5, with TRBD2 matching 7 bases. Losses at the gene ends were 3 bases for V and 3 bases for J; bases not matched to a gene: 4. The length of the CDR3 is 14 residues. Germline lookup yields CDR1 ENHRY and CDR2 SYGVKD. CDR3 sequence reads: CAISDTGGEETQYF. The DNA of the CDR3 is TGTGCCATCAGTGATACTGGGGGGGAAGAGACCCAGTACTTC.

This sequence joins TRBV6-5 and TRBJ1-1; D is ambiguous. V lost 5 bases, J lost 5 bases, and 18 bases lay in between. This CDR3 is 15 amino acids long. Germline assignment: CDR1 MNHEY and CDR2 SVGAGI. The CDR3 spells CASSPPGFTGTEAFF. CDR3 in DNA: TGTGCCAGCAGTCCCCCGGGATTTACGGGGACTGAAGCTTTCTTT.

This sequence joins TRBV9 and TRBJ2-1, with D perhaps matching TRBD2 (5 bases). V lost 6 bases and J 0 bases, leaving 13 bases between the germline ends. The CDR3 consists of 15 residues. Germline values: CDR1 SGDLS, CDR2 YYNGEE. In nucleotides, the CDR3 is TGTGCCAGCACCCCTTGGGAGTCCTCCTACAATGAGCAGTTCTTC. It is translated as CASTPWESSYNEQFF.

CDR3 loop: CASSSLAGSTGELFF. The DNA for the CDR3 is TGTGCCAGCAGTTCACTAGCGGGTTCCACCGGGGAGCTGTTTTTT. The chain uses TRBV6-6 and TRBJ2-2, with TRBD2 matching 9 bases. Germline-derived CDR1 and CDR2 are MNHNY and SVGAGI (reference sequence). The V gene end was trimmed by 4 bases and the J gene end by 4 bases; junction bases not matched to a gene: 4. The CDR3 runs to 15 residues.

This chain links TRBV28 with TRBJ2-7, with D perhaps TRBD1 (6 bases). Per the germline V gene, CDR1 is MDHEN and CDR2 is SYDVKM. Trimming took 3 bases from V and 2 from J, leaving 11 bases between them. CDR3 length: 14 amino acids. CDR3 sequence: CASSFVQGTYEQYF. CDR3 nucleotides: TGTGCCAGCAGTTTCGTTCAGGGGACCTACGAGCAGTACTTC.

The chain uses TRBV19 and TRBJ1-1; perhaps TRBD1 as D (5 bases). Germline V lookup: CDR1 LNHDA, CDR2 SQIVND (reference sequence). Trimming pared 1 base from V and 5 bases from J, leaving 11 bases between. The CDR3 consists of 14 residues. CDR3 sequence reads: CASSIAIGGTEAFF. Written as DNA, the CDR3 is TGTGCCAGTAGTATAGCCATTGGGGGGACTGAAGCTTTCTTT. The entire variable domain, with the rest obtained from reference TRBV19 and TRBJ1-1, is as follows: DGGITQSPKYLFRKEGQNVTLSCEQNLNHDAMYWYRQDPGQGLRLIYYSQIVNDFQKGDIAEGYSVSREKKESFPLTVTSAQKNPTAFYLCASSIAIGGTEAFFGQGTRLTVV.

V usage is TRBV15 and J usage is TRBJ1-1; 7 bases fit TRBD1. Unmatched junction bases numbered 25, after V lost 3 bases and J lost 6 bases. The germline V gene has CDR1 LNHNV and CDR2 YYDKDF (reference sequence). This CDR3 spans 20 amino acids. CDR3: CATSSDIRPETGRLRPEAFF. The CDR3 DNA reads TGTGCCACCAGCAGTGACATAAGACCAGAGACAGGGCGGCTGAGACCTGAAGCTTTCTTT.

This rearrangement joins TRBV11-3 to TRBJ1-6; D is uncertain. The CDR3 totals 13 residues. The V gene lost 2 bases and the J gene lost 4 bases, with 3 bases spanning the gap. CDR1 and CDR2 (germline): SGHNT, YENEEA. CDR3 loop: CASSLTYNSPLHF. The CDR3 region has the DNA TGTGCCAGCAGCTTAACTTATAATTCACCCCTCCACTTT.

The chain uses TRBV28 and TRBJ1-5; D is unresolved. In germline, CDR1 is MDHEN, CDR2 SYDVKM. The CDR3 extends over 14 amino acids. V lost 7 bases, J lost 0 bases, and 10 bases lay in between. CDR3 region: CASTYILSNQPQHF. In DNA form, the CDR3 reads TGTGCCAGCACTTATATTCTTAGCAATCAGCCCCAGCATTTT.

The J gene is TRBJ2-2, the V gene TRBV4-1; weak D call: TRBD1 (5 bases). The CDR3 sequence is 15 residues long. V was cut by 3 bases and J by 2 bases, with 10 bases left in between. CDR1 is MGHRA and CDR2 is YSYEKL in the germline V gene. CDR3 nucleotide sequence: TGCGCCAGCAGCCATCCCGACAGAAACACCGGGGAGCTGTTTTTT. It encodes CASSHPDRNTGELFF.

The chain links TRBV7-9 to TRBJ1-2, with TRBD1 matching over 7 bases. The J segment lost 3 bases and the V segment lost 4 bases, leaving 14 bases of the junction unmatched. This CDR3 has 17 residues. Germline values: CDR1 SEHNR, CDR2 FQNEAQ (reference sequence). Here the CDR3 reads CASSSAGRQGHHYGYTF. CDR3 coding DNA: TGTGCCAGCAGCTCGGCCGGACGACAGGGCCACCACTATGGCTACACCTTC.

This clone was picked up one time. The chain is built from TRBV5-1 and TRBJ1-1; TRBD1 aligns across 7 bases. CDR1 and CDR2 from the germline V gene are SGHRS and YFSETQ. V gave up 4 bases and J gave up 4 bases; unmatched junction bases: 13. The CDR3 has 16 amino acids. The CDR3 DNA follows: TGCGCCAGCAGCCAACAGGGGAAGGGCCGAGGCACTGAAGCTTTCTTT. Protein: CASSQQGKGRGTEAFF. Full variable domain (outside the CDR3, taken from reference TRBV5-1 and TRBJ1-1): KAGVTQTPRYLIKTRGQQVTLSCSPISGHRSVSWYQQTPGQGLQFLFEYFSETQRNKGNFPGRFSGRQFSNSRSEMNVSTLELGDSALYLCASSQQGKGRGTEAFFGQGTRLTVV.

The chain has TRBV9 and TRBJ1-2; 7 bases agree with TRBD1. V was clipped by 2 bases and J by 1 base; unmatched bases: 8. The CDR3 spans 16 residues. Germline V lookup: CDR1 SGDLS, CDR2 YYNGEE. The CDR3 is CASSVRDSSFNYGYTF. CDR3 in DNA: TGTGCCAGCAGCGTGCGGGACAGCTCTTTTAACTATGGCTACACCTTC.

This rearrangement joins TRBV7-2 to TRBJ1-5, with a weak D call TRBD1 (6 bases). Per germline, CDR1 SGHTA and CDR2 FQGNSA. The germline V and J ends were trimmed by 0 bases and 8 bases, with 20 bases remaining between them. The CDR3 is made up of 17 amino acids. The CDR3 protein is CASSLAGGATLNEPQHF. In DNA, the CDR3 is TGTGCCAGCAGCTTAGCAGGGGGGGCAACCCTTAACGAGCCCCAGCATTTT.

V and J are TRBV7-6 and TRBJ1-6; tentatively, D is TRBD1 (5 bases). Germline values: CDR1 SGHVS, CDR2 FNYEAQ. V was shortened by 5 bases and J by 7 bases, with 21 bases between the two germline ends. The CDR3 consists of 17 residues. For the CDR3, the DNA is TGTGCCAGCAGCCCCCGCACGGGAGGGGAAGAGAATTCACCCCTCCACTTT. Its protein is CASSPRTGGEENSPLHF.

The rearrangement uses TRBV4-1 and TRBJ2-2; no reliable D call. CDR1 and CDR2 (germline): MGHRA, YSYEKL. The CDR3 runs 16 residues. V dropped 5 bases and J dropped 1 base, with 14 bases sitting between them. The CDR3 region is CASSSIPRQNTGELFF. In DNA, the CDR3 is TGCGCCAGCAGCTCGATTCCTCGACAGAACACCGGGGAGCTGTTTTTT.

The rearrangement joins TRBV5-1 to TRBJ2-1, with 9 positions matching TRBD2. The trim removed 0 bases at V and 5 bases at J, leaving 9 bases unmatched. CDR3 length equals 17 residues. The germline CDR1 and CDR2 sequences are SGHRS and YFSETQ. DNA for the CDR3: TGCGCCAGCAGCTTGGCCTTGTGGACTAGCGTCAACAATGAGCAGTTCTTC. This gives the protein CASSLALWTSVNNEQFF.

The V gene is TRBV15, the J gene TRBJ2-5; 9 bases are shared with TRBD1. The CDR3 spans 17 residues. The V gene's germline CDR1 is LNHNV and CDR2 YYDKDF (reference sequence). V lost 3 bases, J lost 4 bases, and 12 bases stayed unmatched. CDR3 coding DNA: TGTGCCACCAGCAGTACCTACCGGGACAGGGTGACAGAGACCCAGTACTTC. Protein: CATSSTYRDRVTETQYF.

This clone turned up a few times. This chain joins TRBV4-1 and TRBJ1-1; D unclear. V lost 4 bases, J lost 6 bases, and 21 bases lay in between. The CDR3 has 16 amino acids. Per the germline V gene, CDR1 is MGHRA and CDR2 is YSYEKL. The CDR3 sequence is CASSPSTAWELAEAFF. The CDR3 coding sequence is TGCGCCAGCAGCCCCTCAACGGCATGGGAACTAGCTGAAGCTTTCTTT.

V and J are TRBV7-2 and TRBJ1-5; TRBD1 aligns across 7 bases. CDR1 is SGHTA, CDR2 FQGNSA, per germline. This CDR3 is built from 17 residues. Trimming removed 4 bases from V and 2 bases from J; junction bases left unmatched: 11. CDR3 sequence: CASSSHQQGKGNQPQHF. As DNA, the CDR3 is TGTGCCAGCAGCTCTCACCAACAGGGGAAGGGCAATCAGCCCCAGCATTTT.

The CDR3 spells CASRQTGGNGELFF. CDR3 sequence (DNA): TGTGCCAGCCGTCAGACAGGGGGCAACGGGGAGCTGTTTTTT. This chain uses TRBV6-5 with TRBJ2-2; the match to TRBD1 covers 10 bases. V gave up 8 bases and J gave up 7 bases; unmatched junction bases: 7. From germline, CDR1 is MNHEY and CDR2 SVGAGI. There are 14 residues in the CDR3.

This clone appeared a single time. The CDR3 region has the DNA TGTGCCAGCAGTGAATTCCAGGGGGTAGTCTATGGCTACACCTTC. Its protein product is CASSEFQGVVYGYTF. J is TRBJ1-2 and V is TRBV6-1; TRBD1 agrees at 7 bases. In germline, CDR1 is MNHNS, CDR2 SASEGT. CDR3 size: 15 residues. The trim removed 2 bases at V and 4 bases at J, leaving 7 bases unmatched.

The chain links TRBV5-6 to TRBJ1-5; weak D call: TRBD1 (5 bases). V was trimmed by 1 base and J by 3 bases, leaving 11 bases between them. CDR3 length equals 15 residues. Germline-derived CDR1 and CDR2 are SGHDT and YYEEEE. DNA for the CDR3: TGTGCCAGCAGCTTGTTGAGCAGGGACAATCAGCCCCAGCATTTT. This encodes CASSLLSRDNQPQHF.

This clone showed up just once. The chain carries TRBV7-9 and TRBJ2-1; the match to TRBD2 covers 9 bases. Germline CDR1 reads SEHNR; CDR2 reads FQNEAQ (reference sequence). The V and J ends lost 5 bases and 7 bases, in that order; junction bases with no gene match: 9. CDR3 size: 15 residues. CDR3 coding DNA: TGTGCCAGCAGCCGTCCCGGGACTAGCATTAATGAGCAGTTCTTC. As protein: CASSRPGTSINEQFF.